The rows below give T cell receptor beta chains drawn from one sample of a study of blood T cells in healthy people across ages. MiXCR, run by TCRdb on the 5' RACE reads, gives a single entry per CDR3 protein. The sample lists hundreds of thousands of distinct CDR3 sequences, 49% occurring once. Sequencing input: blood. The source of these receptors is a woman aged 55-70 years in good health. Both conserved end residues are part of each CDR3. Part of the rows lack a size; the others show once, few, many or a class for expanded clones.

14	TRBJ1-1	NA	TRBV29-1	CSVEFGQPNTEAFF
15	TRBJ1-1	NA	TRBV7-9	CASSGSTVLATEAFF
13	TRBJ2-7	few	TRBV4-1	CASSQEPGYEQYF
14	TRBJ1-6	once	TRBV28	CASSLRGGNSPLHF
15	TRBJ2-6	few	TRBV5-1	CASSLHHSGANVLTF
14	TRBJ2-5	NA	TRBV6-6	CASSYQTIGETQYF
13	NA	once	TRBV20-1	CSARTDRIYEQYF
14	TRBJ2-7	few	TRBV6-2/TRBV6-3	CASSRRTSGNEQYF
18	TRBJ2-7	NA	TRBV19	CASSMGHRGGSDSYEQYF
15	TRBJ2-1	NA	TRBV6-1	CASSEWMAGDNEQFF
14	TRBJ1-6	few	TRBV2	CASSPTRDNSPLHF
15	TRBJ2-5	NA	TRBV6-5	CASSYAWGSQETQYF
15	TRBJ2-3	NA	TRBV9	CASSVGGSSGDTQYF
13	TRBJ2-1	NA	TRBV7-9	CASSAEGLGPQFF
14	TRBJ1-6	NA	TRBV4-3	CASSPQGAYSPLHF
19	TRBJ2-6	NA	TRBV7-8	CASSPRRWVPRSGANVLTF
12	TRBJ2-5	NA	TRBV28	CASSLFGEAQYF
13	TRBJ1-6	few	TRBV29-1	CSVRADYNSPLHF
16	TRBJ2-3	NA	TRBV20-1	CSARVFGEGDTDTQYF
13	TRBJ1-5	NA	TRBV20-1	CSARQGSNQPQHF
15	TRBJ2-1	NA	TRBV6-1	CASSEGYSSYNEQFF
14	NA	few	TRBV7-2	CASSSSGTGIEQYF
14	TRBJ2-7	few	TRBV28	CASSPFDLSYEQYF
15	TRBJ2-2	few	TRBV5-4	CASSLPAENTGELFF
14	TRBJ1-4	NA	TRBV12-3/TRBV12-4	CASSLVVPNEKLFF
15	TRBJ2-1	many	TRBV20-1	CSPGGGLGSYNEQFF
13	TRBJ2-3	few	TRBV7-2	CASSSQGADTQYF
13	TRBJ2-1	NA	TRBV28	CASSLLAAGEQFF
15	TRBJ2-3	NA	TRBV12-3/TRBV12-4	CASSLRDRGANTQYF
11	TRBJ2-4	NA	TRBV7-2	CASSSRDIQYF
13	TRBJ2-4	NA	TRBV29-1	CSVGQTGENIQYF
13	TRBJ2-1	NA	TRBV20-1	CSASGRPGDEQFF
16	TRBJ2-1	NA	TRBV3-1	CASSDSPGLGYNEQFF
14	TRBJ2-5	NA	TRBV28	CASSSPSMANEQYF
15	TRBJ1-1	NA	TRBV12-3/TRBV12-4	CASSPPGLSNTEAFF
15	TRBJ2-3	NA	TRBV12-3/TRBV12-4	CASSSAGLVSDTQYF